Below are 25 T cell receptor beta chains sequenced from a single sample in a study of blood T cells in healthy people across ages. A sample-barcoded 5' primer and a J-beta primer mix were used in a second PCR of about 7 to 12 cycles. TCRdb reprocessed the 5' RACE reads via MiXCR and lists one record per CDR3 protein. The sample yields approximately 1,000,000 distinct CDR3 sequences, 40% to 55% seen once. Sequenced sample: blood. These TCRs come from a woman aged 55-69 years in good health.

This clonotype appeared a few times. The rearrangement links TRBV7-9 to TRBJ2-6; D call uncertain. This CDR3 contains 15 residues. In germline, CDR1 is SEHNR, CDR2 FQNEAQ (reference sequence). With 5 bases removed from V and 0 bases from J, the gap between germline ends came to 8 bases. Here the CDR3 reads CASSPSDSGANVLTF. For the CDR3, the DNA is TGTGCCAGCAGCCCCTCGGACTCTGGGGCCAACGTCCTGACTTTC.

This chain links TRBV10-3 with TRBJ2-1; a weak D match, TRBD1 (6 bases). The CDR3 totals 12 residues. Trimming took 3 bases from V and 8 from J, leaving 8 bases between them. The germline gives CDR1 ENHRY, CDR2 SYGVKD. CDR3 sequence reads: CAISDEGDEQFF. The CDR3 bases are TGTGCCATCAGTGACGAGGGGGATGAGCAGTTCTTC.

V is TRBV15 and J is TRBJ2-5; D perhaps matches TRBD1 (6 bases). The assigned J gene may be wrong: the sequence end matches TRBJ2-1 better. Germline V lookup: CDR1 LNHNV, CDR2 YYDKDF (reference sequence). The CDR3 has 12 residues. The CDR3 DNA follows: TGTGCCACCAGGAAGGGGGAAGAGACCCAGTTCTTC. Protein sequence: CATRKGEETQFF.

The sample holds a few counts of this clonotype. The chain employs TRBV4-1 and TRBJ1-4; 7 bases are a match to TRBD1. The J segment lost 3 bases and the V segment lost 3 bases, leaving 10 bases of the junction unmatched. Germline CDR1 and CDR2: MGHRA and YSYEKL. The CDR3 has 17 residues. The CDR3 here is CASSQVSLQGANEKLFF. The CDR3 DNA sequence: TGCGCCAGCAGCCAGGTCTCGTTGCAGGGGGCTAATGAAAAACTGTTTTTT.

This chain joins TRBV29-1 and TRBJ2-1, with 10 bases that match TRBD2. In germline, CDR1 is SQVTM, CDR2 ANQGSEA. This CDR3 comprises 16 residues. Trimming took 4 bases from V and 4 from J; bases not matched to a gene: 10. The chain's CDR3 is CSVAASGSKGYNEQFF. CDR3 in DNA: TGCAGCGTTGCGGCTAGCGGGAGCAAAGGGTACAATGAGCAGTTCTTC.

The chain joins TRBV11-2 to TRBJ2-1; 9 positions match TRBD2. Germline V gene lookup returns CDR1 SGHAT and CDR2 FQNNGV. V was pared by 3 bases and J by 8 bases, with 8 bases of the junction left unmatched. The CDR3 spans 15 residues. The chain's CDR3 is CASSFGAGGPDEQFF. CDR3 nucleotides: TGTGCCAGCAGCTTCGGGGCGGGAGGGCCGGATGAGCAGTTCTTC.

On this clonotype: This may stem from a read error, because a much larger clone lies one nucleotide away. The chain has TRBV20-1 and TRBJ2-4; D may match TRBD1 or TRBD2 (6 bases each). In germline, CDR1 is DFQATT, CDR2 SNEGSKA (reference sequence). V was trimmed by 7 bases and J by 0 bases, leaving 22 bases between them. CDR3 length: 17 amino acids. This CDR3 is CSVKKGGVGLAKNIQYF. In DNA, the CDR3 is TGCAGTGTTAAAAAGGGGGGTGTGGGGCTAGCCAAAAACATTCAGTACTTC.

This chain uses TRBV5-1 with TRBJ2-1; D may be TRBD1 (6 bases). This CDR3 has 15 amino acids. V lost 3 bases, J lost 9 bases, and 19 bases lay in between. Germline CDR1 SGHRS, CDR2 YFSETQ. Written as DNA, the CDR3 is TGCGCCAGCAGCTGGGAACGAGGGGGATACGCTGAGCAGTTCTTC. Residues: CASSWERGGYAEQFF.

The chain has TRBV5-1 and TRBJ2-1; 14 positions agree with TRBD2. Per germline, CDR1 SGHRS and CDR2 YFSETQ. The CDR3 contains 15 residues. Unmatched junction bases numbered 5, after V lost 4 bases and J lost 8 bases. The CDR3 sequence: CASSEGLAGVDEQFF. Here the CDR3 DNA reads TGCGCCAGCAGCGAGGGACTAGCGGGAGTCGATGAGCAGTTCTTC.

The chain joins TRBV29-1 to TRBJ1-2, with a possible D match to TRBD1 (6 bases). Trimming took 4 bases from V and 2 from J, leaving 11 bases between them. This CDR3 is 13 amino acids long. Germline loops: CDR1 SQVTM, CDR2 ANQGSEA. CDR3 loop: CSVVGGQNYGYTF. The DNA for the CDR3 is TGCAGCGTTGTGGGGGGGCAGAACTATGGCTACACCTTC. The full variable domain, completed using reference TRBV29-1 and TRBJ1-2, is SAVISQKPSRDICQRGTSLTIQCQVDSQVTMMFWYRQQPGQSLTLIATANQGSEATYESGFVIDKFPISRPNLTFSTLTVSNMSPEDSSIYLCSVVGGQNYGYTFGSGTRLTVV.

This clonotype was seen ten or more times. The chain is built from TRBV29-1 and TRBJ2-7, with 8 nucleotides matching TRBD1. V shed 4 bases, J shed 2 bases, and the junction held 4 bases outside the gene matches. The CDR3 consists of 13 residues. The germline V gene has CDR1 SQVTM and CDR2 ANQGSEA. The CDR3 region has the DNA TGCAGCGTTGGGACAGGGACGGCCTACGAGCAGTACTTC. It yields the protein CSVGTGTAYEQYF.

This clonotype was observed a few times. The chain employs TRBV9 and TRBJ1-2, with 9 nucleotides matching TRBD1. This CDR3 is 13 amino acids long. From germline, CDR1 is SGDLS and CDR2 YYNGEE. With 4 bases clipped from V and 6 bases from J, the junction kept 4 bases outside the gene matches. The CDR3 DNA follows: TGTGCCAGCAGCACCCGACAGGGGGATGGCTACACCTTC. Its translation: CASSTRQGDGYTF.

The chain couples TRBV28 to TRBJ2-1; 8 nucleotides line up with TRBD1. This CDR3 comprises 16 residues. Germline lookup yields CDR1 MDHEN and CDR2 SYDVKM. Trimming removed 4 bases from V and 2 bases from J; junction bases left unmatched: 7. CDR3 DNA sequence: TGTGCCAGCAGTTCGACAGGGGAGGCCGCCTACAATGAGCAGTTCTTC. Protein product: CASSSTGEAAYNEQFF.

The CDR3 DNA sequence: TGTGCCAGCAGTCCTCACAGGGGAGCCTACGAGCAGTACTTC. Amino acids: CASSPHRGAYEQYF. The chain couples TRBV28 to TRBJ2-7; 7 nucleotides agree with TRBD1. The CDR3 runs to 14 residues. With V trimmed by 5 bases and J by 2 bases, 6 bases remained unmatched. Per the germline V gene, CDR1 is MDHEN and CDR2 is SYDVKM.

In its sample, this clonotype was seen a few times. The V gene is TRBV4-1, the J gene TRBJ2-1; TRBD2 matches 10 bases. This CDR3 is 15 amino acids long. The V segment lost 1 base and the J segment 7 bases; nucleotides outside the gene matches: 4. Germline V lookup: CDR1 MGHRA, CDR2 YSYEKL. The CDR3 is CASSQASGSVNEQFF. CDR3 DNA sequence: TGCGCCAGCAGCCAAGCTAGCGGGAGTGTAAATGAGCAGTTCTTC.

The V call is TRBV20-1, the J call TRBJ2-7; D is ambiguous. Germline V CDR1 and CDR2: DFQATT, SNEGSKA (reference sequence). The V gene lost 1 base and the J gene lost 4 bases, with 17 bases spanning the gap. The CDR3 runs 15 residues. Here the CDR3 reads CSARGFSGNKYEQYF. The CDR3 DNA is TGCAGTGCTAGAGGTTTTAGTGGCAATAAGTACGAGCAGTACTTC.

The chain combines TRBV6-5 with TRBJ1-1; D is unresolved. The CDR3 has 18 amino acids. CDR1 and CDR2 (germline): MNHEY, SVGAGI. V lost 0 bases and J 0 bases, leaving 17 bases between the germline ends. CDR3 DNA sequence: TGTGCCAGCAGTTACTCGGCCGGACTACTAGGACTGAACACTGAAGCTTTCTTT. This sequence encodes CASSYSAGLLGLNTEAFF.

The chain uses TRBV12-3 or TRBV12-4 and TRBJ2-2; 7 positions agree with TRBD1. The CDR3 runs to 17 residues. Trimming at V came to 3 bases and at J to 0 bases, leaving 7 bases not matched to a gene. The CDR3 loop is CASSFLLQGTNTGELFF. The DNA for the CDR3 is TGTGCCAGCAGTTTTCTCCTACAGGGGACGAACACCGGGGAGCTGTTTTTT.

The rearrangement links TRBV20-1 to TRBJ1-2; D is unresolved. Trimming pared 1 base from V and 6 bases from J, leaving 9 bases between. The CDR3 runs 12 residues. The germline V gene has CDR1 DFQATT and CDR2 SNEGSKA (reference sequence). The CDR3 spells CSARGFWDGYTF. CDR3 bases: TGCAGTGCTAGAGGTTTCTGGGATGGCTACACCTTC.

In DNA form, the CDR3 reads TGCGCCAGCAGCGAACAGGGGGGGAACAATGAGCAGTTCTTC. This encodes CASSEQGGNNEQFF. The chain uses TRBV5-1 and TRBJ2-1; D might be TRBD1 (8 bases). From germline, CDR1 is SGHRS and CDR2 YFSETQ. This CDR3 has 14 amino acids. The ends were cut back, 4 bases at V and 5 bases at J, with 13 bases in the middle.

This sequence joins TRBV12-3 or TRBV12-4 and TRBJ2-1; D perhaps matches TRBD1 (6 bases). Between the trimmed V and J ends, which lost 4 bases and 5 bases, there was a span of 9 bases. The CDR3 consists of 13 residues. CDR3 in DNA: TGTGCCAGCAGTTCAGGGGTAGACAATGAGCAGTTCTTC. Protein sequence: CASSSGVDNEQFF.

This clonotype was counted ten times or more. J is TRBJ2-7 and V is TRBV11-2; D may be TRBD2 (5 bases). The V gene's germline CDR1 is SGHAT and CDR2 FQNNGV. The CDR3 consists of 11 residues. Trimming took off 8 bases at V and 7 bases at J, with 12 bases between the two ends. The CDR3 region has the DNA TGTGCCAGCCTCGGACTCGGGGAGCAGTACTTC. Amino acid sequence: CASLGLGEQYF.

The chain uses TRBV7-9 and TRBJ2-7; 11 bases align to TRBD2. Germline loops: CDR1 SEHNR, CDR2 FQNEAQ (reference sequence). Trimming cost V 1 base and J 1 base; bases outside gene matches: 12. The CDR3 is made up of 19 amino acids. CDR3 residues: CASSLVHPSGRRISYEQYF. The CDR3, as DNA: TGTGCCAGCAGCTTAGTCCATCCTAGCGGGAGGAGGATTTCCTACGAGCAGTACTTC.

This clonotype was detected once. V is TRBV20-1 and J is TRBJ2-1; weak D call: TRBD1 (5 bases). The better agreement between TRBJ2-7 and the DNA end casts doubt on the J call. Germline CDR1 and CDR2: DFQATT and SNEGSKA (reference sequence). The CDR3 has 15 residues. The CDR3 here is CSARERYAWGNEQYF. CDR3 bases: TGCAGTGCTAGAGAGCGGTATGCTTGGGGCAATGAGCAGTACTTC.

The CDR3 protein is CAIRSSGSQVQFF. CDR3 bases: TGTGCCATCAGATCTAGCGGGAGCCAAGTGCAGTTCTTC. V gene TRBV10-3 combines with J gene TRBJ2-1; 10 positions agree with TRBD2. Looked up from germline, CDR1 is ENHRY and CDR2 is SYGVKD. V gave up 6 bases and J gave up 12 bases; unmatched junction bases: 8. The CDR3 has 13 amino acids.